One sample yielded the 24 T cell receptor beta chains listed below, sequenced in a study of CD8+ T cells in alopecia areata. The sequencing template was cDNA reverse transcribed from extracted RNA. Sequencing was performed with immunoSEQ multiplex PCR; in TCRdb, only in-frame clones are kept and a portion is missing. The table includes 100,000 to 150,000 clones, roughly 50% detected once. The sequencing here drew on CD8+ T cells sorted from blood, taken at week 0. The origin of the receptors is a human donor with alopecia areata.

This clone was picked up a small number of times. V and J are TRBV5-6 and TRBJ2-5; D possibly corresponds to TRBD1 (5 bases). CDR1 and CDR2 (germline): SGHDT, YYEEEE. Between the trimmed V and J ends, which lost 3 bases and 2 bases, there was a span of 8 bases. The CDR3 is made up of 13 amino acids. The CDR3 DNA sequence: TGTGCCAGCAGCTGGACATGGCAAGAGACCCAGTACTTC. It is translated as CASSWTWQETQYF.

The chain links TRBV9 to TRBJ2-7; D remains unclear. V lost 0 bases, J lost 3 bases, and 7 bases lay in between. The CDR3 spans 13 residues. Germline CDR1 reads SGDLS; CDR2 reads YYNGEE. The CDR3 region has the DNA TGTGCCAGCAGCGTAGGGTACGGCTACGAGCAGTACTTC. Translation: CASSVGYGYEQYF.

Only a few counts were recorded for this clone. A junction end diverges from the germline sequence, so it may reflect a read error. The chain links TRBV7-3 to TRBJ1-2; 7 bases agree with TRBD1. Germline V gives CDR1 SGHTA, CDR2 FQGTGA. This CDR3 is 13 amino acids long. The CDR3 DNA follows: TGTGCCAGCAGCATAACACAGGGGAATGGCTACACCTTC. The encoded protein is CASSITQGNGYTF.

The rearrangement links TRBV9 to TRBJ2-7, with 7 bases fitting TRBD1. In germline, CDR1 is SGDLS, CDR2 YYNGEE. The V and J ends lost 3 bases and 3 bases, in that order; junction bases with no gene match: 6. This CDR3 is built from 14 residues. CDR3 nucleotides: TGTGCCAGCAGCGCCGGGACAGCCCACTACGAGCAGTACTTC. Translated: CASSAGTAHYEQYF. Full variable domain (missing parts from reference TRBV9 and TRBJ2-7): DSGVTQTPKHLITATGQRVTLRCSPRSGDLSVYWYQQSLDQGLQFLIQYYNGEERAKGNILERFSAQQFPDLHSELNLSSLELGDSALYFCASSAGTAHYEQYFGPGTRLTVT.

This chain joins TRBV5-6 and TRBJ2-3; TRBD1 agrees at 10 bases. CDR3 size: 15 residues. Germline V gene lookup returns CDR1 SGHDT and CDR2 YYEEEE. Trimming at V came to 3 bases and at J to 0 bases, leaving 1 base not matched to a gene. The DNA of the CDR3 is TGTGCCAGCAGCTGGGACAGGGGTAGCACAGATACGCAGTATTTT. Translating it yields CASSWDRGSTDTQYF.

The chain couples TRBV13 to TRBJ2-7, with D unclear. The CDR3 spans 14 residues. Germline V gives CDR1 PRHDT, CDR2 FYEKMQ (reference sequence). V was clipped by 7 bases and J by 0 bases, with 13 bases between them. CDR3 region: CASTTGFSSYEQYF. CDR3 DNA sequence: TGTGCCAGCACCACCGGGTTTAGCTCCTACGAGCAGTACTTC.

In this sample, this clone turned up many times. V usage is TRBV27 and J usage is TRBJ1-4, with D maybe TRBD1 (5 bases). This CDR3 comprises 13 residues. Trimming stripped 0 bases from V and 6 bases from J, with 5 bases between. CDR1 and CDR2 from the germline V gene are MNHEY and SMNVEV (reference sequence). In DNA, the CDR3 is TGTGCCAGCAGTTTATCAGGGGATGAAAAACTGTTTTTT. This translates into CASSLSGDEKLFF.

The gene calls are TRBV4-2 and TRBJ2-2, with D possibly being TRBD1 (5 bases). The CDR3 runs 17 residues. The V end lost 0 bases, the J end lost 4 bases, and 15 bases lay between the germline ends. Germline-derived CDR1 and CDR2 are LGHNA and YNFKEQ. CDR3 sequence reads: CASSQDRSGIATGELFF. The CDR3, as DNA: TGTGCCAGCAGCCAAGATCGGTCAGGGATCGCCACCGGGGAGCTGTTTTTT.

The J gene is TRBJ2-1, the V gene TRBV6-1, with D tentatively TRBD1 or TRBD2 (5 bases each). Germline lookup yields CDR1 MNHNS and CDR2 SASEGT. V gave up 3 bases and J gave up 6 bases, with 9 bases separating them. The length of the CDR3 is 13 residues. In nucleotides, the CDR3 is TGTGCCAGCAGTGAGGCGAGGGGCAATGAGCAGTTCTTC. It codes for CASSEARGNEQFF.

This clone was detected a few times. The CDR3, as DNA: TGTGCCAGCAGCTACGGACAGGGCTTCAATCAGCCCCAGCATTTT. It encodes CASSYGQGFNQPQHF. The chain combines TRBV27 with TRBJ1-5; 8 bases are a match to TRBD1. Per the germline V gene, CDR1 is MNHEY and CDR2 is SMNVEV (reference sequence). The CDR3 has 15 residues. V was pared by 6 bases and J by 3 bases, with 7 bases of the junction left unmatched.

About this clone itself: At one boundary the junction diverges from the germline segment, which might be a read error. The DNA of the CDR3 is TGTGCCAGCAGCTACACCAGGGGGGTATTATACGAGCAGTACTTC. Protein product: CASSYTRGVLYEQYF. The chain recombines TRBV4-1 with TRBJ2-7, with D tentatively TRBD1 (7 bases). Germline V gene sequence: CDR1 MGHRA, CDR2 YSYEKL. This CDR3 has 15 amino acids.

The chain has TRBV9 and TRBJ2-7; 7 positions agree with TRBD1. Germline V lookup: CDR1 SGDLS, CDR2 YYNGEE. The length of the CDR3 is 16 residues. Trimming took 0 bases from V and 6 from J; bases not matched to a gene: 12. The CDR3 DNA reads TGTGCCAGCAGCGTAGGTTGGGGAAGACAGGGATCCGAGCAGTACTTC. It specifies CASSVGWGRQGSEQYF.

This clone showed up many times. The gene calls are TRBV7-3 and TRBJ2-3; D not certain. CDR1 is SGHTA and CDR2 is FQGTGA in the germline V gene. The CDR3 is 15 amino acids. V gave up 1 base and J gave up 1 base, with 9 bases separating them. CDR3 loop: CASSLKGFGTDTQYF. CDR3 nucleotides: TGTGCCAGCAGCTTAAAAGGGTTCGGCACAGATACGCAGTATTTT.

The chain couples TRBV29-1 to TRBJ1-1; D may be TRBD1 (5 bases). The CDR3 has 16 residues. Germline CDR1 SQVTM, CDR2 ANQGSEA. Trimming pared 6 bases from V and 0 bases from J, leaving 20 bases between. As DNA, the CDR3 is TGCAGCGTCTTAGGGGACGGAATTATCATGAACACTGAAGCTTTCTTT. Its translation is CSVLGDGIIMNTEAFF.

The CDR3 region has the DNA TGCGCCAGCAGCTTTAGGGACAGGGGGGTGGCCTACAATGAGCAGTTCTTC. It translates to CASSFRDRGVAYNEQFF. The chain is built from TRBV5-1 and TRBJ2-1; 11 bases are a match to TRBD1. J gave up 2 bases and V 2 bases, and 6 bases lay outside the gene matches. Germline assignment: CDR1 SGHRS and CDR2 YFSETQ. The CDR3 extends over 17 amino acids.

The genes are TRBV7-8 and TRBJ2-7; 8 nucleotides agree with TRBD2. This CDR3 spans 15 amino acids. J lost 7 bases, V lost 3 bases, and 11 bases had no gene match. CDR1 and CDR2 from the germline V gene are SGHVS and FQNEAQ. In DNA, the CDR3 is TGTGCCAGCAGCTTTGGGTTTAGCGGGACGCAAGAGCAGTACTTC. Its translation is CASSFGFSGTQEQYF.

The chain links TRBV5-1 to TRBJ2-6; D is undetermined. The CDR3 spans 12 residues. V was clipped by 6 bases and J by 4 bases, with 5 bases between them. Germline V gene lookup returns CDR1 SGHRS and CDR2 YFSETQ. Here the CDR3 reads CASKSGANVLTF. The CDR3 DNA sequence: TGCGCCAGCAAATCCGGGGCCAACGTCCTGACTTTC.

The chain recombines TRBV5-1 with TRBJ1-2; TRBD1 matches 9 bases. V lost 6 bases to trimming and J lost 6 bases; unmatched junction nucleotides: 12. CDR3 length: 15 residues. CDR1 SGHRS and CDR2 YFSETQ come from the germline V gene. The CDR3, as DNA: TGCGCCAGCAAGCCGCTTAAGGGACAGGGACATGGCTACACCTTC. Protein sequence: CASKPLKGQGHGYTF.

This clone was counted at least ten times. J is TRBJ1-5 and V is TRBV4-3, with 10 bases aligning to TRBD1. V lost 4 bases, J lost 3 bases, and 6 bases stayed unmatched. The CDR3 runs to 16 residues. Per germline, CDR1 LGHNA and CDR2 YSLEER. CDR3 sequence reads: CASSPRTGGNNQPQHF. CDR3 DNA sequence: TGCGCCAGCAGCCCTCGGACAGGGGGAAACAATCAGCCCCAGCATTTT.

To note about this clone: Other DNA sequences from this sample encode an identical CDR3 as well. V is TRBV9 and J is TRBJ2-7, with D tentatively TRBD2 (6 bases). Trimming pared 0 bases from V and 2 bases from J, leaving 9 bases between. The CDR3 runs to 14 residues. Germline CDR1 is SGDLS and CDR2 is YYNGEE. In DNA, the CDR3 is TGTGCCAGCAGCGTAGGAGGAGGGACCTACGAGCAGTACTTC. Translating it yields CASSVGGGTYEQYF.

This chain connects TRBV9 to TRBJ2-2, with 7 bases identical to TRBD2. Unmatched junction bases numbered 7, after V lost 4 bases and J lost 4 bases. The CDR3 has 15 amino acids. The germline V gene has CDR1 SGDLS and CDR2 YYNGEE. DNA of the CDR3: TGTGCCAGCAGCCCCCGGGACTACCGCACCGGGGAGCTGTTTTTT. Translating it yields CASSPRDYRTGELFF.

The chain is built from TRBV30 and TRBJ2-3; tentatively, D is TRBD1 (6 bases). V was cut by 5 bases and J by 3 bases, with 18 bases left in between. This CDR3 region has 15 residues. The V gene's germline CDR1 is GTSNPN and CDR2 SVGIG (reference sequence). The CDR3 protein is CAWQRGSVRTDTQYF. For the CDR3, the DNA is TGTGCCTGGCAGAGGGGGTCGGTGAGGACAGATACGCAGTATTTT.

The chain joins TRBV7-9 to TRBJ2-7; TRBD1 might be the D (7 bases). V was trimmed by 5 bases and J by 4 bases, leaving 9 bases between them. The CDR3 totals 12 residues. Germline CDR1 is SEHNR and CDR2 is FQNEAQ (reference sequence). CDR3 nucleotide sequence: TGTGCCAGCAGCCCAGGGGGGTACGAGCAGTACTTC. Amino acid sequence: CASSPGGYEQYF.

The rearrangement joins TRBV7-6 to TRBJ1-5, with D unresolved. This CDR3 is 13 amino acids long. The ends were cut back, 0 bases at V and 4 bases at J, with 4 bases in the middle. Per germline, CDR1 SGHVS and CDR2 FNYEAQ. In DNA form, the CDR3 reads TGTGCCAGCAGCTTAGCAGAGAATCAGCCCCAGCATTTT. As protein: CASSLAENQPQHF.